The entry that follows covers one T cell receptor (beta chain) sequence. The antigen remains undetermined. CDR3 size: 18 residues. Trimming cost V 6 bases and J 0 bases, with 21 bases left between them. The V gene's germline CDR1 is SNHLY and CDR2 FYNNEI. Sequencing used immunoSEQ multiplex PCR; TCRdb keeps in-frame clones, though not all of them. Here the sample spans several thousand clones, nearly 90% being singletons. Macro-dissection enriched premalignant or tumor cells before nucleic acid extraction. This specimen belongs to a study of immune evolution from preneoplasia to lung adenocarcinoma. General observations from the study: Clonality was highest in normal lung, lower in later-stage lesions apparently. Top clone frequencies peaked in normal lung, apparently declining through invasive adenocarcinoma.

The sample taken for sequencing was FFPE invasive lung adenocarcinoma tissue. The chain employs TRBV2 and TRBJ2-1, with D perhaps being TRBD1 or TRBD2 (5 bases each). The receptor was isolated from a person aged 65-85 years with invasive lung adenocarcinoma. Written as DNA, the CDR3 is TGTGCCAGCAGGAAGGACATGGGGACCGCGAGCTCCTACAATGAGCAGTTCTTC. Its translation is CASRKDMGTASSYNEQFF.